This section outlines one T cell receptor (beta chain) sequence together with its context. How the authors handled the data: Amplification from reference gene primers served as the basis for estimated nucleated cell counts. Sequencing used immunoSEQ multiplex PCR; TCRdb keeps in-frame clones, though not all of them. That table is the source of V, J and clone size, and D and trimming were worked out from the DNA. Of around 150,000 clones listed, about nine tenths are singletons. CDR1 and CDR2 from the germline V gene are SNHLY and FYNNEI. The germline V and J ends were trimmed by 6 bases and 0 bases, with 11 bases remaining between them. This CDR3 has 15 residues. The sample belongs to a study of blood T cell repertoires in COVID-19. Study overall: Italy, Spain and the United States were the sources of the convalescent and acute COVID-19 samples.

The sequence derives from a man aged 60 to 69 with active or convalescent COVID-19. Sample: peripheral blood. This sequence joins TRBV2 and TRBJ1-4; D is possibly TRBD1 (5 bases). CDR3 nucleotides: TGTGCCAGCAGAAAAGACAGTGCAACTAATGAAAAACTGTTTTTT. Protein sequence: CASRKDSATNEKLFF.